Each of the 10 T cell receptor beta chains below was sequenced from the same sample in a study of spatial heterogeneity in lung cancer. TCRdb itself ran the 5' RACE reads through MiXCR, one entry per CDR3 protein. The sample has 9,500 to 15,000 distinct CDR3 sequences, about 6% seen once. The time point here: sample taken at primary tumor resection. Tumor, nontumor lung or frozen PBMC supplied whole RNA that was sequenced unsorted. The sample was normal lung tissue next to the tumor, taken at surgery. Every receptor here comes from a male donor with early-stage non-small cell lung cancer.

This clonotype was seen only a few times. Since it is a stray read in a library aimed at alpha chains, this beta chain has a size that is not meaningful. This rearrangement joins TRBV19 to TRBJ1-2; 10 positions match TRBD1. Per the germline V gene, CDR1 is LNHDA and CDR2 is SQIVND (reference sequence). The CDR3 extends over 16 amino acids. V shed 9 bases and J 4 bases; nucleotides not matched to a gene: 14. DNA for the CDR3: TGTGCCAGCCTCTCGGGACAGGGGCCCGAATTCTATGGCTACACCTTC. Translating gives CASLSGQGPEFYGYTF.

Regarding this clonotype: A library made for alpha chains picked up this beta chain off target, so its size means little. The chain combines TRBV10-3 with TRBJ2-2, with D maybe TRBD1 (6 bases). V was cut by 10 bases and J by 0 bases, with 12 bases left in between. CDR1 and CDR2 (germline): ENHRY, SYGVKD. The CDR3 has 14 amino acids. CDR3 amino acids: CATRTDSNTGELFF. CDR3 sequence (DNA): TGTGCCACCCGGACAGATTCGAACACCGGGGAGCTGTTTTTT.

This clonotype appeared many times. This beta chain is a stray sequence in a library constructed for alpha chains; its clone size is not meaningful. CDR3 loop: CAISESTGTDTQYF. The CDR3 DNA reads as TGTGCCATCAGTGAGTCGACAGGCACAGATACGCAGTATTTT. The rearrangement uses TRBV10-3 and TRBJ2-3, with D maybe TRBD1 (5 bases). The V end lost 0 bases, the J end lost 1 base, and 5 bases lay between the germline ends. This CDR3 spans 14 amino acids. Germline assignment: CDR1 ENHRY and CDR2 SYGVKD.

A note on this clonotype: Being off target in a library aimed at alpha chains, this beta chain has a size of little meaning. The V call is TRBV3-1, the J call TRBJ2-1; D remains unclear. This CDR3 contains 13 residues. Germline lookup yields CDR1 LGHDT and CDR2 YNNKEL (reference sequence). Trimming left V 6 bases short and J 3 bases short, with 9 bases between. The CDR3 here is CASSLRFYNEQFF. In DNA form, the CDR3 reads TGTGCCAGCAGTCTTCGATTCTACAATGAGCAGTTCTTC.

This clonotype appeared a few times. Little can be read into the size of this beta chain, an off-target read in a library designed for alpha chains. V and J are TRBV7-6 and TRBJ2-7; 11 bases align to TRBD2. Germline V lookup: CDR1 SGHVS, CDR2 FNYEAQ. CDR3 size: 18 residues. V trimming: 5 bases; J trimming: 0 bases; junction bases outside the gene matches: 12. CDR3 sequence: CASSPAGTSGDSSYEQYF. In DNA form, the CDR3 reads TGTGCCAGCAGCCCAGCCGGGACTAGCGGAGACAGCTCCTACGAGCAGTACTTC.

This clonotype was observed many times. Found in a library prepared for alpha chains, this beta chain is an off-target read, and its abundance has little meaning. The rearrangement joins TRBV28 to TRBJ2-7; D remains unclear. This CDR3 is built from 12 residues. CDR1 is MDHEN, CDR2 SYDVKM, per germline. Trimming left V 1 base short and J 2 bases short, with 3 bases between. The CDR3 DNA reads TGTGCCAGCAGTTTATCCCCCTACGAGCAGTACTTC. Translating it yields CASSLSPYEQYF.

Concerning this clonotype: This beta chain appears as a stray read in a library generated for alpha chains; its size is not informative. The chain has TRBV3-1 and TRBJ1-3; D is unclear. Trimming pared 8 bases from V and 0 bases from J, leaving 8 bases between. Germline V lookup: CDR1 LGHDT, CDR2 YNNKEL (reference sequence). The CDR3 has 13 amino acids. CDR3 amino acids: CASGLYSGNTIYF. CDR3 sequence (DNA): TGTGCCAGCGGACTGTACTCTGGAAACACCATATATTTT.

Many counts were recorded for this clonotype. This beta chain appears as a stray read in a library generated for alpha chains; its size is not informative. V gene TRBV12-5 combines with J gene TRBJ1-1; D not resolved. The germline CDR1 and CDR2 sequences are LGHNT and FRNRAP. The V end was cut by 6 bases, the J end by 7 bases, with 15 bases between. The CDR3 loop spans 13 amino acids. The CDR3: CASGLREPFEAFF. The CDR3 nucleotides are TGTGCTAGTGGGCTAAGGGAGCCCTTTGAAGCTTTCTTT.

This clonotype appeared many times. This beta chain came through as a stray read in a library set up for alpha chains, and its size says little. V usage is TRBV5-1 and J usage is TRBJ2-1, with 14 bases aligning to TRBD2. This CDR3 is 15 amino acids long. CDR1 and CDR2 (germline): SGHRS, YFSETQ. The J segment lost 15 bases and the V segment lost 0 bases, leaving 8 bases of the junction unmatched. The CDR3 here is CASSLAGLAGGDPFF. The CDR3, as DNA: TGCGCCAGCAGCTTGGCCGGACTAGCGGGAGGTGATCCGTTCTTC.

In its sample, this clonotype was seen many times. This beta chain represents an off-target read in a library built for alpha chains; its size is of limited meaning. This chain joins TRBV18 and TRBJ1-3; D is ambiguous. This CDR3 region has 16 residues. V dropped 2 bases and J dropped 0 bases, with 11 bases sitting between them. From germline, CDR1 is KGHSH and CDR2 LQKENI. CDR3: CASSPGQFYSGNTIYF. The DNA of the CDR3 is TGTGCCAGCTCACCAGGGCAGTTCTACTCTGGAAACACCATATATTTT.